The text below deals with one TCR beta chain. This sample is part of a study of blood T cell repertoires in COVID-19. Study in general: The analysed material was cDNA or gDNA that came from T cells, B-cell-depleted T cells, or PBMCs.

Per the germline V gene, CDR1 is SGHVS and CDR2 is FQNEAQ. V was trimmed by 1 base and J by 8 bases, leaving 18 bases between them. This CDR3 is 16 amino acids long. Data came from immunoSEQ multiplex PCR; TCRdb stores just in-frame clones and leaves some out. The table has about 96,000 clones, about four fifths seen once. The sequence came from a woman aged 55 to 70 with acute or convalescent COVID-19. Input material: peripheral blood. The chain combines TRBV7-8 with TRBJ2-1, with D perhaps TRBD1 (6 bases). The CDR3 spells CASSLVGPQQGDEQFF. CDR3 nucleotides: TGTGCCAGCAGCTTAGTGGGCCCGCAACAGGGCGATGAGCAGTTCTTC.